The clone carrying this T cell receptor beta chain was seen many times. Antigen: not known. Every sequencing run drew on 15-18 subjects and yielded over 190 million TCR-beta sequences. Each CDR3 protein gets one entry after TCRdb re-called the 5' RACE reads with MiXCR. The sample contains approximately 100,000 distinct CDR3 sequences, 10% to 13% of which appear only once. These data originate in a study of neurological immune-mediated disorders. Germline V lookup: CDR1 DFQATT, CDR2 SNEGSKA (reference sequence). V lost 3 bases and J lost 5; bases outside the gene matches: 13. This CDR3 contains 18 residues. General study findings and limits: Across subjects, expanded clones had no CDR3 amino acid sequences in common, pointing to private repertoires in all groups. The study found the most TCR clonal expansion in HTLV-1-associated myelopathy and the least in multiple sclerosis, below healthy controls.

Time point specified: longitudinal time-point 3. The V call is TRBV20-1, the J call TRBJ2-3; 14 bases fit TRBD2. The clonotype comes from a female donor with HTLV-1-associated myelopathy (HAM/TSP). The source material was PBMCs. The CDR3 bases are TGCAGTGCTAGTACGTTTTTGGGACTAGCGGGGGTAGGAGATACGCAGTATTTT. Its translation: CSASTFLGLAGVGDTQYF.